This entry lists 2 T cell receptor beta chains sequenced from one sample in a study of blood T cell repertoires in COVID-19. Method: immunoSEQ multiplex PCR; TCRdb's copy keeps in-frame clones and lacks some. The data contain about 68,000 clones, 70% to 90% of them singletons. The specimen was peripheral blood. Source of these receptors: a man older than 75 with COVID-19, enrolled during active disease.

This clone was found a few times. This sequence joins TRBV6-6 and TRBJ1-1, with a tentative D call TRBD1 (5 bases). Germline CDR1 is MNHNY and CDR2 is SVGAGI (reference sequence). V lost 0 bases to trimming and J lost 11 bases, with 10 bases between them. The CDR3 length is 12 residues. Here the CDR3 DNA reads TGTGCCAGCAGTTACTCCGACAGCCGGGCTTTCTTT. Translating gives CASSYSDSRAFF.

The chain recombines TRBV10-3 with TRBJ1-2; D ambiguous. This CDR3 spans 13 amino acids. V gave up 3 bases and J gave up 1 base, with 6 bases separating them. Per the germline V gene, CDR1 is ENHRY and CDR2 is SYGVKD. The CDR3 protein is CAISERDNYGYTF. The CDR3 DNA sequence: TGTGCCATCAGTGAACGGGATAACTATGGCTACACCTTC.